One and the same sample provided the 6 T cell receptor beta chains below, sequenced in a study of shared clonotypes between healthy human individuals. Only in-frame clones appear in the TCRdb table, and some are missing; sequencing was by immunoSEQ multiplex PCR. The sample carries under 130,000 clones, about 66% recorded once. The source material was memory CD8+ T cells sorted from blood. Subset of the sample: CD45RO+ cells pooled with CCR7-negative TemRA cells. The receptors originated from a woman under 40 in good health.

This clone occurred a few times. The genes are TRBV10-3 and TRBJ2-1; D is possibly TRBD2 (6 bases). The V gene's germline CDR1 is ENHRY and CDR2 SYGVKD. V gave up 2 bases and J gave up 8 bases, with 13 bases separating them. CDR3 size: 14 residues. The DNA of the CDR3 is TGTGCCATCAGTGAGGGAGGGCCGGGTCATGAGCAGTTCTTC. It encodes CAISEGGPGHEQFF.

This CDR3 reads CASSLDSETQYF. The CDR3 region has the DNA TGTGCCAGCAGCTTAGACTCCGAGACCCAGTACTTC. The chain links TRBV11-2 to TRBJ2-5; no reliable D call. Per germline, CDR1 SGHAT and CDR2 FQNNGV. Trimming took 0 bases from V and 5 from J, leaving 4 bases between them. The CDR3 length is 12 residues.

The rearrangement uses TRBV4-2 and TRBJ2-1, with 12 nucleotides matching TRBD2. The CDR3 consists of 17 residues. The V gene end was trimmed by 1 base and the J gene end by 7 bases; junction bases not matched to a gene: 8. In germline, CDR1 is LGHNA, CDR2 YNFKEQ. Written as DNA, the CDR3 is TGTGCCAGCAGCCAAGCCGAAGGACTAGCGGGATTAAATGAGCAGTTCTTC. Translation gives CASSQAEGLAGLNEQFF.

The CDR3 nucleotides read TGTGCCAGCAGTGATTTGACTAACTTCGGAAACACCATATATTTT. Protein product: CASSDLTNFGNTIYF. The V and J genes are TRBV6-1 and TRBJ1-3; D remains ambiguous. The V end was cut by 3 bases, the J end by 4 bases, with 13 bases between. Germline CDR1 and CDR2: MNHNS and SASEGT. The CDR3 has 15 residues.

CDR3 sequence: CASTPGLGYYGYTF. CDR3 in DNA: TGCGCCAGCACCCCGGGGCTCGGATACTATGGCTACACCTTC. The rearrangement joins TRBV4-1 to TRBJ1-2; TRBD1 is a possible D gene (5 bases). V was cut by 7 bases and J by 3 bases, with 15 bases left in between. The CDR3 sequence is 14 residues long. Germline CDR1 and CDR2: MGHRA and YSYEKL.

This chain joins TRBV30 and TRBJ2-1; unclear D gene. Germline values: CDR1 GTSNPN, CDR2 SVGIG (reference sequence). The CDR3 extends over 13 amino acids. Deletions cut 4 bases from V and 0 bases from J, with 7 bases between. The CDR3 DNA is TGTGCCTGGACCGAGGCCTCCTACAATGAGCAGTTCTTC. Its protein product is CAWTEASYNEQFF.